In this sample, the clone carrying this TCR beta chain turned up once. The entry originates in a study of cytomegalovirus exposure and HLA in healthy donors. The CDR3 loop spans 17 amino acids. The ends lost 1 base at V and 5 bases at J; junction bases unmatched: 10. The germline CDR1 and CDR2 sequences are SGHVS and FNYEAQ. A multiplex PCR was run with 60 Vbeta primers and 13 Jbeta primers. The data were produced by immunoSEQ multiplex PCR, yet TCRdb's version contains in-frame clones alone and is incomplete. The table lists about 92,000 clones, over 70% of them singletons. The chain combines TRBV7-6 with TRBJ2-5; TRBD2 matches at 10 bases. The sequence was collected from a girl aged 2-15 years in good health and CMV-seropositive. Sequencing was done on a sample of PBMCs. CDR3 residues: CASSLVVSSGRGETQYF. Written as DNA, the CDR3 is TGTGCCAGCAGCTTAGTGGTCTCCAGCGGGAGGGGGGAGACCCAGTACTTC.